This TCR beta chain was retrieved from a study of blood T cell repertoires in COVID-19. In the study overall: Both acute and convalescent COVID-19 samples were obtained from the United States, Italy and Spain. From T cells, B-cell-depleted T cells, or PBMCs came the material, which was cDNA or gDNA.

The CDR3 runs 17 residues. J lost 5 bases, V lost 5 bases, and 15 bases had no gene match. Germline CDR1 and CDR2: MDHEN and SYDVKM. In the original processing: Amplification of reference gene primers provided the estimated nucleated cell counts. Profiled with immunoSEQ multiplex PCR; TCRdb holds only in-frame clones, not every one. The V and J calls and the clone size are those of that table, but D and trimming were determined from the DNA. The data hold about 200,000 clones, with 70% to 90% observed a single time. The source is a man aged 55 to 70 with acute or convalescent COVID-19. This rearrangement joins TRBV28 to TRBJ1-2, with 9 bases lining up with TRBD1. Material for sequencing was peripheral blood. The CDR3 spells CASSPYRDRVYLYGYTF. Here the CDR3 DNA reads TGTGCCAGCAGTCCCTACCGGGACAGGGTGTACCTTTATGGCTACACCTTC.